This is a list of T cell receptor beta chains from one sample in a study of patients and donors after allogeneic stem cell transplantation. TCRdb re-analysed the RT-PCR reads in MiXCR, keeping a single row per CDR3 protein. The sample includes tens of thousands of distinct CDR3 sequences, more than 30% of them seen just once. The sample consisted of blood, either unsorted or a sorted T cell fraction (not recorded which). The receptors here all came from a human donor who was either an allogeneic HSCT recipient or a stem cell or donor lymphocyte infusion donor (not recorded which). It is not recorded whose cells these are; they may come from a transplant donor. The CDR3 runs from the conserved cysteine through the conserved F or W. Each record gives: J gene, D gene, V gene, clone size, CDR3 protein, CDR3 DNA. The D gene is left open where the match is weak. Not every row has a clone size; where given, it reads once, few, many or a size class.

j_gene: TRBJ2-3; d_gene: TRBD2; v_gene: TRBV20-1; abundance: NA; CDR3aa: CSARLAGTTDTQYF; CDR3nt: TGCAGTGCTCGACTAGCGGGGACCACAGATACGCAGTATTTT
j_gene: TRBJ1-5; d_gene: NA; v_gene: TRBV10-3; abundance: NA; CDR3aa: CAISEADSSNQPQHF; CDR3nt: TGTGCCATCAGCGAGGCGGACAGTAGCAATCAGCCCCAGCATTTT
j_gene: TRBJ1-5; d_gene: NA; v_gene: TRBV12-3/TRBV12-4; abundance: NA; CDR3aa: CASSFEGLSNQPQHF; CDR3nt: TGTGCCAGCAGTTTCGAAGGGCTGAGCAATCAGCCCCAGCATTTT
j_gene: TRBJ2-7; d_gene: TRBD2; v_gene: TRBV7-9; abundance: NA; CDR3aa: CASSPKLAGTLTYEQYF; CDR3nt: TGTGCCAGCAGCCCGAAATTAGCGGGAACCCTTACCTACGAGCAGTACTTC
j_gene: TRBJ1-3; d_gene: NA; v_gene: TRBV4-3; abundance: NA; CDR3aa: CASSQPLRGTGNTIYF; CDR3nt: TGCGCCAGCAGCCAACCCCTTCGAGGGACTGGAAACACCATATATTTT
j_gene: TRBJ1-6; d_gene: NA; v_gene: TRBV6-5; abundance: many; CDR3aa: CASSYRGSSIRNSPLHF; CDR3nt: TGTGCCAGCAGTTACAGGGGTTCATCAATCCGCAATTCACCCCTCCACTTT
j_gene: TRBJ2-7; d_gene: TRBD1; v_gene: TRBV6-2/TRBV6-3; abundance: few; CDR3aa: CASSYYRGKAEQYF; CDR3nt: TGTGCCAGCAGTTATTACAGGGGGAAGGCCGAGCAGTACTTC
j_gene: TRBJ2-5; d_gene: NA; v_gene: TRBV18; abundance: few; CDR3aa: CASSPVGSRETQYF; CDR3nt: TGTGCCAGCTCACCCGTGGGGAGCCGGGAGACCCAGTACTTC
j_gene: TRBJ2-7; d_gene: NA; v_gene: TRBV20-1; abundance: few; CDR3aa: CSARVLASSSYEQYF; CDR3nt: TGCAGTGCTAGAGTCCTAGCGAGCAGCTCCTACGAGCAGTACTTC
j_gene: TRBJ1-5; d_gene: TRBD1; v_gene: TRBV28; abundance: NA; CDR3aa: CASSLDRADQPQHF; CDR3nt: TGTGCCAGCAGTTTGGACAGGGCCGATCAGCCCCAGCATTTT
j_gene: TRBJ2-5; d_gene: NA; v_gene: TRBV5-6; abundance: NA; CDR3aa: CASSMSWRETQYF; CDR3nt: TGTGCCAGCAGCATGAGCTGGAGGGAGACCCAGTACTTC
j_gene: TRBJ2-1; d_gene: NA; v_gene: TRBV15; abundance: once; CDR3aa: CATSRDLVSYNEQFF; CDR3nt: TGTGCCACCAGCAGAGATCTAGTCTCCTACAATGAGCAGTTCTTC
j_gene: TRBJ2-7; d_gene: NA; v_gene: TRBV4-3; abundance: NA; CDR3aa: CASSQQTSYEQYF; CDR3nt: TGCGCCAGCAGCCAACAGACTAGCTACGAGCAGTACTTC
j_gene: TRBJ2-7; d_gene: NA; v_gene: TRBV5-1; abundance: NA; CDR3aa: CASSSWFGAVHEQYF; CDR3nt: TGCGCCAGCAGCTCGTGGTTTGGGGCGGTCCACGAGCAGTACTTC
j_gene: TRBJ2-7; d_gene: NA; v_gene: TRBV6-6; abundance: NA; CDR3aa: CASSYSTGTTYEQYF; CDR3nt: TGTGCCAGCAGTTACTCGACAGGCACGACCTACGAGCAGTACTTC
j_gene: TRBJ1-5; d_gene: NA; v_gene: TRBV28; abundance: NA; CDR3aa: CASSLSPGINQPQHF; CDR3nt: TGTGCCAGCAGTTTATCCCCAGGGATCAATCAGCCCCAGCATTTT
j_gene: TRBJ1-2; d_gene: TRBD1; v_gene: TRBV7-9; abundance: NA; CDR3aa: CASSLGGQGSYTF; CDR3nt: TGTGCCAGCAGCTTAGGGGGACAGGGGAGCTACACCTTC
j_gene: TRBJ2-7; d_gene: NA; v_gene: TRBV20-1; abundance: NA; CDR3aa: CSASGSSSNEQYF; CDR3nt: TGCAGTGCTAGTGGTAGCTCCTCTAACGAGCAGTACTTC
j_gene: TRBJ1-5; d_gene: NA; v_gene: TRBV4-2; abundance: NA; CDR3aa: CASSQGSTGFNQPQHF; CDR3nt: TGTGCCAGCAGCCAAGGTAGTACAGGGTTCAATCAGCCCCAGCATTTT
j_gene: TRBJ1-5; d_gene: TRBD1; v_gene: TRBV9; abundance: few; CDR3aa: CASSQDRGSQPQHF; CDR3nt: TGTGCCAGCAGCCAGGACAGGGGTAGCCAGCCCCAGCATTTT
j_gene: TRBJ2-7; d_gene: NA; v_gene: TRBV12-3/TRBV12-4; abundance: NA; CDR3aa: CASRFTYEQYF; CDR3nt: TGTGCCAGCAGATTTACCTACGAGCAGTACTTC
j_gene: TRBJ1-2; d_gene: NA; v_gene: TRBV12-3/TRBV12-4; abundance: NA; CDR3aa: CASSGKGGGVIGYTF; CDR3nt: TGTGCCAGCTCCGGGAAGGGGGGCGGGGTAATTGGCTACACCTTC
j_gene: TRBJ1-2; d_gene: NA; v_gene: TRBV6-5; abundance: NA; CDR3aa: CASSYSYSHSSNYGYTF; CDR3nt: TGTGCCAGCAGTTACTCGTACAGTCATTCCTCTAACTATGGCTACACCTTC
j_gene: TRBJ2-7; d_gene: TRBD1; v_gene: TRBV5-1; abundance: NA; CDR3aa: CASSLSESGQGRIYEQYF; CDR3nt: TGCGCCAGCAGCTTGTCGGAAAGCGGACAGGGGAGAATCTACGAGCAGTACTTC
j_gene: TRBJ2-7; d_gene: TRBD2; v_gene: TRBV6-5; abundance: NA; CDR3aa: CASTLAGGSEQYF; CDR3nt: TGTGCCAGCACACTAGCGGGAGGTTCCGAGCAGTACTTC
j_gene: TRBJ1-2; d_gene: NA; v_gene: TRBV28; abundance: NA; CDR3aa: CASSSQIPYGYTF; CDR3nt: TGTGCCAGCAGTTCCCAGATCCCCTATGGCTACACCTTC
j_gene: TRBJ1-5; d_gene: NA; v_gene: TRBV4-1; abundance: NA; CDR3aa: CASSQVLWAGRNQPQHF; CDR3nt: TGCGCCAGCAGCCAAGTCCTATGGGCAGGTCGCAATCAGCCCCAGCATTTT
j_gene: TRBJ2-1; d_gene: TRBD2; v_gene: TRBV6-5; abundance: few; CDR3aa: CASSTSAYNEQFF; CDR3nt: TGTGCCAGCAGTACTAGCGCCTACAATGAGCAGTTCTTC
j_gene: TRBJ1-4; d_gene: TRBD1; v_gene: TRBV28; abundance: few; CDR3aa: CASSKTGVLGEKLFF; CDR3nt: TGTGCCAGCAGTAAGACAGGGGTATTAGGTGAAAAACTGTTTTTT
j_gene: TRBJ2-7; d_gene: TRBD2; v_gene: TRBV20-1; abundance: NA; CDR3aa: CSARPRLAGLYEQYF; CDR3nt: TGCAGTGCTAGACCTCGACTAGCGGGGCTCTACGAGCAGTACTTC
j_gene: TRBJ2-5; d_gene: NA; v_gene: TRBV29-1; abundance: NA; CDR3aa: CSVDLSETQYF; CDR3nt: TGCAGCGTTGATTTATCTGAGACCCAGTACTTC
j_gene: TRBJ1-4; d_gene: TRBD1; v_gene: TRBV7-6; abundance: few; CDR3aa: CASRRTGYEKLFF; CDR3nt: TGTGCCAGCCGACGGACAGGGTACGAAAAACTGTTTTTT
j_gene: TRBJ2-1; d_gene: TRBD2; v_gene: TRBV10-3; abundance: NA; CDR3aa: CAISSIAGHSYNEQFF; CDR3nt: TGTGCCATCAGTTCCATAGCGGGTCACTCCTACAATGAGCAGTTCTTC